This section outlines one T cell receptor (beta chain) sequence together with its context. The sample is drawn from a study of control samples from healthy donors and cancer patients. J lost 5 bases, V lost 1 base, and 3 bases had no gene match. Germline V gene sequence: CDR1 LNHDA, CDR2 SQIVND (reference sequence). This CDR3 spans 15 amino acids. Method: immunoSEQ multiplex PCR; TCRdb's copy keeps in-frame clones and lacks some. Here the sample spans nearly 40,000 clones, about 94% being singletons. This clonotype was sampled from a woman aged 50 to 60 in good health. The material sequenced was blood. The chain carries TRBV19 and TRBJ1-5; 9 bases fit TRBD1. The CDR3 sequence: CASSIGTGVYQPQHF. CDR3 coding DNA: TGTGCCAGTAGTATAGGGACAGGGGTGTATCAGCCCCAGCATTTT. Supplemented by reference TRBV19 and TRBJ1-5, the full variable domain reads DGGITQSPKYLFRKEGQNVTLSCEQNLNHDAMYWYRQDPGQGLRLIYYSQIVNDFQKGDIAEGYSVSREKKESFPLTVTSAQKNPTAFYLCASSIGTGVYQPQHFGDGTRLSIL.